The 28 T cell receptor beta chains in this list originate from one sample, sequenced in a study of regulatory T cells in long-lasting Graves disease. CDR3-region Arm-PCR and iRepertoire HTBI primers produced the TCR beta libraries. TCRdb re-analysed the multiplex PCR reads in MiXCR, keeping a single row per CDR3 protein. The data contain around 230,000 distinct CDR3 sequences, about 16% of them singletons. Time point defined: newly diagnosed GD, antithyroid drugs for less than 3 months. Generation of the TCR library employed RNA extracted from PBMCs. The sample here was peripheral blood mononuclear cells (PBMCs), taken at new diagnosis, from a patient treated with antithyroid drugs. The receptors originated from a female donor with Graves disease.

This clonotype was seen repeatedly, ten times or more. This sequence joins TRBV20-1 and TRBJ2-2, with 8 bases fitting TRBD2. V shed 3 bases, J shed 4 bases, and the junction held 13 bases outside the gene matches. The germline V gene encodes CDR1 DFQATT and CDR2 SNEGSKA (reference sequence). The CDR3 consists of 17 residues. In nucleotides, the CDR3 is TGCAGTGCTAGTGGGTCGGGAGGGCCCTCGGGCACCGGGGAGCTGTTTTTT. Its protein is CSASGSGGPSGTGELFF.

Of note for this clonotype: A much larger clonotype is one base distant, so this may be a read error. V usage is TRBV15 and J usage is TRBJ1-1; D may be TRBD1 (5 bases). V lost 11 bases, J lost 12 bases, and 16 bases lay in between. This CDR3 is 10 amino acids long. Germline CDR1 LNHNV, CDR2 YYDKDF (reference sequence). The CDR3 spells CAPAVSGTFF. CDR3 in DNA: TGTGCCCCCGCGGTGTCAGGGACTTTCTTT. The full variable domain, rest sourced from reference TRBV15 and TRBJ1-1, is DAMVIQNPRYQVTQFGKPVTLSCSQTLNHNVMYWYQQKSSQAPKLLFHYYDKDFNNEADTPDNFQSRRPNTSFCFLDIRSPGLGDTAMYLCAPAVSGTFFGQGTRLTVV.

This clonotype was recorded at least ten times. One junction end does not reproduce the germline sequence, and a read error may be involved. V usage is TRBV7-3 and J usage is TRBJ2-5; 7 bases are shared with TRBD2. CDR1 SGHTA and CDR2 FQGTGA come from the germline V gene. The CDR3 spans 15 residues. The CDR3 protein is CASSITGGGLGTQYF. The DNA for the CDR3 is TGTGCCAGCAGCATAACGGGGGGAGGGTTGGGGACCCAGTACTTC.

Concerning this clonotype itself: This clone may be a read error of a much larger clone one base away. The CDR3 DNA sequence: TGCAGTGCTAGAATGACCGGCTCGGGTTACGAGCAGTGCTTC. Its protein product is CSARMTGSGYEQCF. The rearrangement links TRBV20-1 to TRBJ2-7, with D unresolved. This CDR3 spans 14 amino acids. Germline V gene data show CDR1 as DFQATT and CDR2 as SNEGSKA (reference sequence).

This sequence joins TRBV30 and TRBJ1-4, with TRBD1 matching over 7 bases. Germline V gives CDR1 GTSNPN, CDR2 SVGIG (reference sequence). V lost 4 bases to trimming and J lost 8 bases; unmatched junction nucleotides: 10. This CDR3 contains 14 residues. CDR3 sequence: CAWIGTARNEKLFF. The CDR3 bases are TGTGCCTGGATTGGGACAGCGCGGAACGAAAAACTGTTTTTT.

The gene calls are TRBV15 and TRBJ2-7; D is unresolved. Germline V gives CDR1 LNHNV, CDR2 YYDKDF (reference sequence). This CDR3 is 14 amino acids long. V was trimmed by 1 base and J by 3 bases, leaving 10 bases between them. The DNA of the CDR3 is TGTGCCACCAGCAGAGGAAAAGAGAACTACGAGCAGTACTTC. Its translation is CATSRGKENYEQYF.

A remark on this clonotype: A much larger clone lies a single base off, so this may be a read error. The chain has TRBV20-1 and TRBJ1-1, with D tentatively TRBD1 (5 bases). This CDR3 has 13 residues. The germline CDR1 and CDR2 sequences are DFQATT and SNEGSKA (reference sequence). The CDR3 loop is CSPGQGGSTEVFF. The CDR3 DNA reads as TGCAGTCCCGGGCAGGGAGGCAGTACTGAAGTTTTCTTT.

This clonotype was recorded many times. The rearrangement joins TRBV11-2 to TRBJ2-7, with 8 bases matching TRBD1. Germline CDR1 SGHAT, CDR2 FQNNGV. This CDR3 region has 14 residues. V lost 4 bases to trimming and J lost 3 bases; unmatched junction nucleotides: 5. The CDR3, as DNA: TGTGCCAGCAGCTCCTCAGGGGGCCGCTACGAGCAGTACTTC. Translation gives CASSSSGGRYEQYF.

At least ten counts were recorded for this clonotype. The chain links TRBV6-1 to TRBJ2-5, with D possibly TRBD1 on 6 matching bases. The V end was cut by 5 bases, the J end by 3 bases, with 10 bases between. The CDR3 consists of 13 residues. In germline, CDR1 is MNHNS, CDR2 SASEGT. The CDR3 nucleotides read TGTGCCAGCAGTCAAGGACAGAAAGAGACCCAGTACTTC. Translated: CASSQGQKETQYF.

This clonotype has a handful of counts. A read error may produce the germline difference seen at one junction end. This rearrangement joins TRBV7-8 to TRBJ2-3, with D possibly matching TRBD1 (6 bases). Germline V lookup: CDR1 SGHVS, CDR2 FQNEAQ. CDR3 size: 17 residues. In DNA form, the CDR3 reads TGTGCCAGCAGCTTGAGGCTACTACAGGGCTTCACAGATACGCGGTATTTT. This gives the protein CASSLRLLQGFTDTRYF.

This clonotype was seen only a few times. The chain uses TRBV12-3 or TRBV12-4 and TRBJ2-5; 7 bases are a match to TRBD2. This CDR3 has 15 amino acids. Trimming removed 5 bases from V and 2 bases from J; junction bases left unmatched: 8. The CDR3 DNA is TGTGCCAGCAGTCCGGGACTAACGACACAAGAGACCCAGTACTTC. It yields the protein CASSPGLTTQETQYF.

This clonotype has a count of ten or more. The V and J genes are TRBV30 and TRBJ2-1; the match to TRBD2 covers 12 bases. CDR1 and CDR2 from the germline V gene are GTSNPN and SVGIG (reference sequence). CDR3 size: 13 residues. V lost 5 bases to trimming and J lost 10 bases; unmatched junction nucleotides: 6. CDR3 nucleotide sequence: TGTGCCTGGGGTGGACTAGCGGGGCAAGAGCAGTTCTTC. This sequence encodes CAWGGLAGQEQFF.

This chain links TRBV7-3 with TRBJ2-7, with D possibly matching TRBD2 (5 bases). This CDR3 is built from 16 residues. V was trimmed by 5 bases and J by 6 bases, leaving 23 bases between them. CDR1 is SGHTA and CDR2 is FQGTGA in the germline V gene. DNA for the CDR3: TGTGCCAGCAGCCTGACGGGAAACCCAATTTCGGGCGAGCAGTACTTC. Translated, it gives CASSLTGNPISGEQYF. Complete variable domain (other parts from reference TRBV7-3 and TRBJ2-7): GAGVSQTPSNKVTEKGKYVELRCDPISGHTALYWYRQSLGQGPEFLIYFQGTGAADDSGLPNDRFFAVRPEGSVSTLKIQRTERGDSAVYLCASSLTGNPISGEQYFGPGTRLTVT.

Many counts were recorded for this clonotype. This rearrangement joins TRBV19 to TRBJ2-3, with 11 positions matching TRBD2. The V gene's germline CDR1 is LNHDA and CDR2 SQIVND (reference sequence). The CDR3 extends over 16 amino acids. The ends lost 6 bases at V and 1 base at J; junction bases unmatched: 6. The CDR3 loop is CASRPQLAGGTDTQYF. The CDR3 nucleotides are TGTGCCAGTAGACCACAACTAGCGGGAGGCACAGATACGCAGTATTTT.

A few counts support this clonotype. The rearrangement joins TRBV19 to TRBJ1-1, with 9 bases matching TRBD1. V lost 4 bases to trimming and J lost 3 bases; unmatched junction nucleotides: 3. This CDR3 is 14 amino acids long. CDR1 and CDR2 (germline): LNHDA, SQIVND (reference sequence). CDR3 amino acids: CASSKWTGDTEAFF. CDR3 sequence (DNA): TGTGCCAGTAGTAAGTGGACAGGGGACACTGAAGCTTTCTTT.

This clonotype was detected ten times or more. The junction departs from the called germline gene at one end, perhaps through a read error. The chain links TRBV6-1 to TRBJ1-5; D remains unclear. The CDR3 has 12 residues. Germline lookup yields CDR1 MNHNS and CDR2 SASEGT. Written as DNA, the CDR3 is TGCGCCAGCAGTGAGATTAGCCAGCCCCAGCATTTT. This sequence encodes CASSEISQPQHF.

The rearrangement joins TRBV24-1 to TRBJ2-5; D perhaps matches TRBD1 (6 bases). The DNA end favors TRBJ2-1, so the J call may be wrong. This CDR3 has 12 amino acids. Germline lookup yields CDR1 KGHDR and CDR2 SFDVKD. DNA for the CDR3: TGTGCCACCAGCCGGACAGAGGATGAGCAGTTCTTC. Translated: CATSRTEDEQFF.

This clonotype was detected many times. The chain has TRBV3-1 and TRBJ2-2; no definite D call. The ends were cut back, 2 bases at V and 1 base at J, with 11 bases in the middle. The CDR3 is made up of 16 amino acids. CDR1 and CDR2 (germline): LGHDT, YNNKEL (reference sequence). The CDR3 is CASSQTAGRNTGELFF. CDR3 nucleotide sequence: TGTGCCAGCAGCCAAACGGCCGGGCGGAACACCGGGGAGCTGTTTTTT. The whole variable domain, filled in from reference TRBV3-1 and TRBJ2-2, reads DTAVSQTPKYLVTQMGNDKSIKCEQNLGHDTMYWYKQDSKKFLKIMFSYNNKELIINETVPNRFSPKSPDKAHLNLHINSLELGDSAVYFCASSQTAGRNTGELFFGEGSRLTVL.

In its sample, this clonotype was seen many times. The V gene is TRBV12-3 or TRBV12-4, the J gene TRBJ2-1; 7 nucleotides align to TRBD2. J was trimmed by 0 bases and V by 10 bases; bases with no gene match: 6. There are 14 residues in the CDR3. The DNA for the CDR3 is TGTGCCATAGTAGCGGGTAACTCCTACAATGAGCAGTTCTTC. Its translation is CAIVAGNSYNEQFF.

The J gene is TRBJ2-3, the V gene TRBV15; possible D gene TRBD2, 5 bases. TRBJ2-1 matches the DNA end more closely, so the J call is doubtful. There are 17 residues in the CDR3. Germline V gives CDR1 LNHNV, CDR2 YYDKDF (reference sequence). CDR3 region: CATSAPLSRGPSGKQFF. For the CDR3, the DNA is TGTGCCACCAGCGCTCCCCTCTCGCGCGGACCTTCGGGGAAGCAGTTCTTC.

In this sample, this clonotype turned up many times. The CDR3 DNA reads as TGTGCCAGCAGCACGGGACTACCGAACACCGGGGAGCTGTTTTTT. Its protein is CASSTGLPNTGELFF. The genes are TRBV7-3 and TRBJ2-2; TRBD2 matches 7 bases. The germline gives CDR1 SGHTA, CDR2 FQGTGA. The V gene end was trimmed by 5 bases and the J gene end by 0 bases; junction bases not matched to a gene: 3. CDR3 length: 15 residues.

This sequence joins TRBV6-1 and TRBJ1-5; 7 bases line up with TRBD1. Germline loops: CDR1 MNHNS, CDR2 SASEGT. The CDR3 covers 15 residues. Trimming at V came to 6 bases and at J to 0 bases, leaving 5 bases not matched to a gene. The CDR3: CASRRQGYSNQPQHF. The CDR3 nucleotides read TGTGCCAGCAGACGACAGGGCTATAGCAATCAGCCCCAGCATTTT.

This clonotype was seen at least ten times. This chain links TRBV20-1 with TRBJ1-1, with 9 positions matching TRBD1. The germline V gene has CDR1 DFQATT and CDR2 SNEGSKA (reference sequence). This CDR3 contains 14 residues. V shed 6 bases, J shed 1 base, and the junction held 6 bases outside the gene matches. CDR3 nucleotides: TGCAGTGCCATGGACAGGGGCTGGAACACTGAAGCTTTCTTT. Protein: CSAMDRGWNTEAFF.

This clonotype was detected ten times or more. The genes are TRBV7-2 and TRBJ2-2; no definite D call. Trimming left V 5 bases short and J 3 bases short, with 13 bases between. Germline CDR1 and CDR2: SGHTA and FQGNSA. This CDR3 contains 15 residues. CDR3 protein: CASSPARVDTGELFF. CDR3 in DNA: TGTGCCAGCAGCCCTGCTAGGGTGGACACCGGGGAGCTGTTTTTT.

This clonotype has ten or more counts. This sequence joins TRBV20-1 and TRBJ1-1; D call uncertain. CDR3 size: 12 residues. Trimming took 4 bases from V and 5 from J, leaving 11 bases between them. The germline gives CDR1 DFQATT, CDR2 SNEGSKA (reference sequence). DNA for the CDR3: TGCAGTGCTACGGGGTGGGAGACTGAAGCTTTCTTT. This translates into CSATGWETEAFF.

In its sample, this clonotype was seen many times. The chain uses TRBV5-1 and TRBJ2-1; no definite D call. The CDR3 has 14 residues. Looked up from germline, CDR1 is SGHRS and CDR2 is YFSETQ. V lost 0 bases and J lost 9, with 13 bases in between. CDR3: CASSLDSSLGEQFF. The CDR3 DNA sequence: TGCGCCAGCAGCTTGGACTCCTCCCTTGGTGAGCAGTTCTTC.

This clonotype was counted many times. The genes are TRBV5-6 and TRBJ2-2; D perhaps matches TRBD1 (5 bases). V was cut by 1 base and J by 6 bases, with 13 bases left in between. There are 15 residues in the CDR3. Germline V gene data show CDR1 as SGHDT and CDR2 as YYEEEE. The CDR3 DNA follows: TGTGCCAGCAGCTTGATATGGCAGGGTCCCGGGGAGCTGTTTTTT. It is translated as CASSLIWQGPGELFF. Variable domain in full (rest from reference TRBV5-6 and TRBJ2-2): DAGVTQSPTHLIKTRGQQVTLRCSPKSGHDTVSWYQQALGQGPQFIFQYYEEEERQRGNFPDRFSGHQFPNYSSELNVNALLLGDSALYLCASSLIWQGPGELFFGEGSRLTVL.

This clonotype was counted many times. The V call is TRBV9, the J call TRBJ2-5, with a possible D match to TRBD2 (6 bases). Trimming removed 6 bases at V and 0 bases at J, with 15 bases between. The CDR3 loop spans 15 amino acids. Per germline, CDR1 SGDLS and CDR2 YYNGEE. CDR3 loop: CASNLEGGDQETQYF. Here the CDR3 DNA reads TGTGCCAGCAACCTGGAGGGAGGAGACCAAGAGACCCAGTACTTC.